Below are 22 T cell receptor beta chains sequenced from a single sample in a study of Tregs in tolerant kidney transplant recipients (dated by TCRdb to between 2018 and 2021). Libraries were made using the immunoSEQ multiplex PCR assay. What TCRdb holds here is the immuneACCESS table cut down to in-frame rearrangements. Part of the clones is not present; checked against another copy, under half of the missing clones reflect an unresolved V gene, and the others are unexplained. The data table for this sample lists fewer than 40,000 clones. 7.6% of the sample is held by the ten biggest clonotypes. The time point label, read with the paper, signifies: blood sample drawn before combined kidney and bone marrow transplant. The sample was CD8+ T cells from blood, taken before the transplant. The receptors shown here come from a human donor who received a combined kidney and bone marrow transplant.

Comment on this clone: The DNA ends 3 residues before the CDR3 does, and the rest of the CDR3 is filled in from the germline J gene. The chain combines TRBV29-1 with TRBJ2-7; 9 nucleotides match TRBD1. J lost 6 bases, V lost 2 bases, and 8 bases had no gene match. Germline V gene data show CDR1 as SQVTM and CDR2 as ANQGSEA. CDR3 length: 14 residues. CDR3 residues: CSVEHRDRALEQYF. The sequenced part of the CDR3 DNA is TGCAGCGTTGAACACCGGGACAGGGCTCTCGAG.

Regarding this clone: Read sequence stops 3 residues before the CDR3 end, and the germline J gene provides the missing end. This chain joins TRBV9 and TRBJ2-7; TRBD2 matches at 12 bases. Germline values: CDR1 SGDLS, CDR2 YYNGEE. The trim removed 3 bases at V and 0 bases at J, leaving 7 bases unmatched. The CDR3 length is 17 residues. CDR3 DNA, as far as it was read: TGTGCCAGCAGCGACGGGACTAGCGGGTCCTTCTCCTACGAG. This codes for CASSDGTSGSFSYE. The full CDR3 reads CASSDGTSGSFSYEQYF.

In the case of this clone: The read ends 3 residues early relative to the CDR3; the germline J gene fills the gap. V is TRBV29-1 and J is TRBJ1-1, with D unclear. The CDR3 runs 12 residues. Germline CDR1 SQVTM, CDR2 ANQGSEA. Trimming removed 0 bases from V and 6 bases from J, with 8 bases in between. The CDR3 loop reads CSVEEGGAEAFF. The DNA read from the CDR3 is TGCAGCGTTGAAGAAGGCGGGGCTGAA.

Of note for this clone: The missing CDR3 end, 3 residues past where the read stops, is filled in from the germline J gene. The chain links TRBV6-2 or TRBV6-3 to TRBJ2-1; 7 bases line up with TRBD1. The CDR3 has 13 residues. Germline V gene data show CDR1 as MNHEY and CDR2 as SVGEGT. Trimming at V came to 5 bases and at J to 4 bases, leaving 2 bases not matched to a gene. CDR3 loop: CASSRDRYNEQFF. The CDR3 DNA, read in part, is TGTGCCAGCAGTCGGGACAGATACAATGAG.

Of note for this clone: Read coverage stops 3 residues before the CDR3 terminus; the germline J gene supplies the remainder. The V and J genes are TRBV9 and TRBJ1-1, with a possible D match to TRBD1 (6 bases). This CDR3 is built from 16 residues. Germline CDR1 reads SGDLS; CDR2 reads YYNGEE. V lost 0 bases, J lost 0 bases, and 12 bases lay in between. The CDR3 loop reads CASSVATRTVNTEAFF. The DNA read from the CDR3 is TGTGCCAGCAGCGTAGCTACTCGGACAGTGAACACTGAA.

As concerns this clone: The CDR3 is cut off 3 residues early in the read; its end comes from the germline J gene. V gene TRBV6-1 combines with J gene TRBJ1-5; 7 nucleotides agree with TRBD1. The CDR3 loop spans 16 amino acids. CDR1 and CDR2 from the germline V gene are MNHNS and SASEGT. The junction had 4 bases not matched to a gene; V was cut back by 2 bases and J by 0 bases. The CDR3 bases that were read are TGTGCCAGCAGTGAATACCGGGACAGTAGCAATCAGCCC. It specifies CASSEYRDSSNQP. The entire CDR3 protein is CASSEYRDSSNQPQHF.

Concerning this clone: The read comes to an end 3 residues before the CDR3 does, leaving the germline J gene to fill in the end. The J gene is TRBJ2-7, the V gene TRBV19; D is perhaps TRBD1 (5 bases). Between the trimmed V and J ends, which lost 1 base and 3 bases, there was a span of 10 bases. The CDR3 loop spans 14 amino acids. Germline lookup yields CDR1 LNHDA and CDR2 SQIVND (reference sequence). The sequenced CDR3 bases are TGTGCCAGTAGTATAGCCCCGACAGACTACGAG. Protein: CASSIAPTDYE. The whole CDR3 sequence is CASSIAPTDYEQYF.

About this clone: The read comes to an end 3 residues before the CDR3 does, leaving the germline J gene to fill in the end. J is TRBJ1-2 and V is TRBV19; 9 bases map to TRBD1. With V trimmed by 3 bases and J by 2 bases, 13 bases remained unmatched. The CDR3 loop spans 18 amino acids. From germline, CDR1 is LNHDA and CDR2 SQIVND (reference sequence). The CDR3 sequence is CASSMVGTGQLANYGYTF. CDR3 DNA, as far as it was read: TGTGCCAGTAGTATGGTTGGGACAGGGCAGCTGGCAAACTATGGC.

About this clone itself: Sequencing ends 3 residues short of the CDR3 end; the germline J gene provides the rest. This chain uses TRBV6-1 with TRBJ1-2, with 9 bases fitting TRBD1. The V and J ends lost 1 base and 4 bases, in that order; junction bases with no gene match: 1. The CDR3 has 14 amino acids. From germline, CDR1 is MNHNS and CDR2 SASEGT. The CDR3 protein is CASSEGQGGYGYTF. The CDR3 bases that were read are TGTGCCAGCAGTGAAGGACAGGGGGGCTATGGC.

Remarks on this clone: The read terminates 3 residues before the CDR3 end, so the remaining end is supplied by the germline J gene. The rearrangement joins TRBV5-1 to TRBJ2-1, with D unresolved. Trimming cost V 2 bases and J 7 bases, with 10 bases left between them. Germline CDR1 and CDR2: SGHRS and YFSETQ. The length of the CDR3 is 13 residues. The CDR3 spells CASSFSLLNEQFF. The covered CDR3 bases are TGCGCCAGCAGCTTCTCACTCCTAAATGAG. The full variable domain, its missing parts supplied by reference TRBV5-1 and TRBJ2-1, is KAGVTQTPRYLIKTRGQQVTLSCSPISGHRSVSWYQQTPGQGLQFLFEYFSETQRNKGNFPGRFSGRQFSNSRSEMNVSTLELGDSALYLCASSFSLLNEQFFGPGTRLTVL.

Concerning this clone: The read comes to an end 3 residues before the CDR3 does, leaving the germline J gene to fill in the end. V is TRBV19 and J is TRBJ2-3; TRBD2 matches at 9 bases. The CDR3 is made up of 15 amino acids. Trimming at V came to 5 bases and at J to 1 base, leaving 4 bases not matched to a gene. Germline loops: CDR1 LNHDA, CDR2 SQIVND (reference sequence). CDR3 in amino acids: CASSPIAGGTDTQYF. The DNA read from the CDR3 is TGTGCCAGTAGTCCTATAGCGGGGGGCACAGATACG. The entire variable domain, with the rest obtained from reference TRBV19 and TRBJ2-3, is as follows: DGGITQSPKYLFRKEGQNVTLSCEQNLNHDAMYWYRQDPGQGLRLIYYSQIVNDFQKGDIAEGYSVSREKKESFPLTVTSAQKNPTAFYLCASSPIAGGTDTQYFGPGTRLTVL.

Points on this clone: The read ends 3 residues shy of where the CDR3 ends; the end is completed using the germline J gene. V usage is TRBV7-9 and J usage is TRBJ2-1, with a possible D match to TRBD2 (5 bases). The CDR3 length is 13 residues. Germline CDR1 and CDR2: SEHNR and FQNEAQ (reference sequence). V lost 7 bases to trimming and J lost 3 bases, with 10 bases between them. The part of the CDR3 DNA that was read is TGTGCCAGCACTAGAGGAGGCTACAATGAG. Translation gives CASTRGGYNE. The CDR3 in its entirety is CASTRGGYNEQFF.

Concerning this clone: Coverage ceases 3 residues before the CDR3 finishes, and the germline J gene fills in the end. This chain links TRBV6-2 or TRBV6-3 with TRBJ2-3; 7 nucleotides line up with TRBD1. CDR1 and CDR2 (germline): MNHEY, SVGEGT. CDR3 length equals 16 residues. The V and J ends lost 2 bases and 1 base, in that order; junction bases with no gene match: 6. The CDR3 sequence is CASSYGQEIGTDTQYF. CDR3 DNA, as far as it was read: TGTGCCAGCAGTTACGGACAGGAGATTGGCACAGATACG.

Notes on this clone: The sequenced fragment ends 3 residues before the CDR3 boundary, so the rest is inferred from the germline J gene. The chain recombines TRBV6-2 or TRBV6-3 with TRBJ2-7; D gene unclear. The ends were cut back, 4 bases at V and 2 bases at J, with 15 bases in the middle. This CDR3 contains 15 residues. The germline V gene has CDR1 MNHEY and CDR2 SVGEGT. The CDR3 DNA, read in part, is TGTGCCAGCAGTTCCCCCCCCATAGAGCCCTACGAG. This translates into CASSSPPIEPYE. The entire CDR3 sequence reads CASSSPPIEPYEQYF.

On this clone: The read ends 3 residues shy of where the CDR3 ends; the end is completed using the germline J gene. The gene calls are TRBV2 and TRBJ2-1; 15 nucleotides match TRBD2. Germline V gene sequence: CDR1 SNHLY, CDR2 FYNNEI. The CDR3 sequence is 19 residues long. V shed 5 bases and J 0 bases; nucleotides not matched to a gene: 8. The CDR3 DNA, read in part, is TGTGCCAGCAGTCCGGGACTAGCGGGAGGTGGGAGCTCCTACAATGAG. Protein sequence: CASSPGLAGGGSSYNE. In full, the CDR3 reads CASSPGLAGGGSSYNEQFF. Supplemented by reference TRBV2 and TRBJ2-1, the full variable domain reads EPEVTQTPSHQVTQMGQEVILRCVPISNHLYFYWYRQILGQKVEFLVSFYNNEISEKSEIFDDQFSVERPDGSNFTLKIRSTKLEDSAMYFCASSPGLAGGGSSYNEQFFGPGTRLTVL.

Concerning this clone: The read finishes 3 residues shy of the CDR3 end, and the germline J gene is used to complete it. This chain joins TRBV13 and TRBJ1-6, with 9 positions matching TRBD1. This CDR3 comprises 16 residues. Trimming removed 5 bases from V and 7 bases from J; junction bases left unmatched: 9. Germline CDR1 is PRHDT and CDR2 is FYEKMQ (reference sequence). CDR3 DNA (partial): TGTGCCAGCAGCGAAACCGGGACAGGGCCAAATTCACCC. Residues: CASSETGTGPNSP. The entire CDR3 is CASSETGTGPNSPLHF.

Regarding this clone: The CDR3 is cut off 3 residues early in the read; its end comes from the germline J gene. V gene TRBV19 combines with J gene TRBJ2-1; 8 bases align to TRBD1. This CDR3 spans 15 amino acids. V dropped 4 bases and J dropped 4; count of bases not matched to a gene: 6. Per the germline V gene, CDR1 is LNHDA and CDR2 is SQIVND (reference sequence). The part of the CDR3 DNA that was read is TGTGCCAGTAGTACGACGGGACAGGAATACAATGAG. Translation gives CASSTTGQEYNE. The complete CDR3 protein is CASSTTGQEYNEQFF.

A remark on this clone: The observed sequence ends 3 residues before the CDR3 terminus, with the missing tail filled in from the germline J gene. The chain recombines TRBV6-4 with TRBJ2-5, with TRBD2 identical over 9 bases. This CDR3 spans 20 amino acids. CDR1 and CDR2 from the germline V gene are MRHNA and SNTAGT. V lost 1 base, J lost 1 base, and 16 bases stayed unmatched. CDR3 DNA (partial): TGTGCCAGCAGTGACTACGGTGCGGGGGGGTATTCAGGGACCCAAGAGACC. This codes for CASSDYGAGGYSGTQET. The whole CDR3 sequence reads CASSDYGAGGYSGTQETQYF.

In the case of this clone: Read coverage stops 3 residues before the CDR3 terminus; the germline J gene supplies the remainder. V is TRBV20-1 and J is TRBJ2-7, with TRBD1 matching 10 bases. In germline, CDR1 is DFQATT, CDR2 SNEGSKA (reference sequence). Trimming took 6 bases from V and 4 from J; bases not matched to a gene: 6. The CDR3 is 13 residues long. CDR3 DNA (partial): TGCAGTGCACCAGGGACAGGGGTGTACGAG. It specifies CSAPGTGVYE. The whole CDR3 is CSAPGTGVYEQYF.

Comment on this clone: The DNA ends 3 residues before the CDR3 does, and the rest of the CDR3 is filled in from the germline J gene. V is TRBV5-1 and J is TRBJ1-3; D unclear. This CDR3 comprises 14 residues. Trimming shortened V by 0 bases and J by 0 bases, and 4 bases separated the two germline ends. The germline CDR1 and CDR2 sequences are SGHRS and YFSETQ. CDR3 DNA (partial): TGCGCCAGCAGCTTGGAAGGCTCTGGAAACACC. It yields the protein CASSLEGSGNT. In full, the CDR3 is CASSLEGSGNTIYF.

As for this clone: Coverage ceases 3 residues before the CDR3 finishes, and the germline J gene fills in the end. V and J are TRBV6-2 or TRBV6-3 and TRBJ2-7; tentatively, D is TRBD2 (5 bases). The germline V gene encodes CDR1 MNHEY and CDR2 SVGEGT. Trimming took 0 bases from V and 6 from J, leaving 6 bases between them. CDR3 length equals 12 residues. CDR3 DNA, as far as it was read: TGTGCCAGCAGTTACTCGGCGGGCGAG. This sequence encodes CASSYSAGE. The entire CDR3 reads CASSYSAGEQYF.

Comments on this clone: The CDR3 goes on 3 residues after the read ends, and that part is filled in from the germline J gene. The chain links TRBV7-9 to TRBJ1-6; weak D call: TRBD1 (5 bases). Per the germline V gene, CDR1 is SEHNR and CDR2 is FQNEAQ (reference sequence). This CDR3 is built from 14 residues. V was trimmed by 8 bases and J by 3 bases, leaving 11 bases between them. CDR3 DNA (partial): TGTGCCAGCCTACGGGGGGACTATAATTCACCC. As protein: CASLRGDYNSP. The entire CDR3 protein is CASLRGDYNSPLHF.